The 25 T cell receptor beta chains listed next were all sequenced from one sample in a study of OX40 agonist ivuxolimab in advanced cancers. The table came from immunoSEQ multiplex PCR; TCRdb's copy has only in-frame clones and leaves some out. The sample contains about 68,000 clones, 65% to 90% of which appear only once. The source material was CD4+ or CD8+ T cells sorted from blood, sampled in a trial of the OX40 agonist ivuxolimab. All receptors derive from an adult with an advanced solid tumor such as melanoma, head and neck, liver or kidney cancer.

The chain links TRBV15 to TRBJ2-3, with D unclear. Germline loops: CDR1 LNHNV, CDR2 YYDKDF (reference sequence). V lost 5 bases, J lost 5 bases, and 11 bases lay in between. The CDR3 covers 13 residues. CDR3 nucleotides: TGTGCCACCAGCGGGCCCCGGATAGATACGCAGTATTTT. It yields the protein CATSGPRIDTQYF.

As DNA, the CDR3 is TGTGCCAGCAGTTTATTCGGACAGGGAAGCACAGATACGCAGTATTTT. Translated: CASSLFGQGSTDTQYF. The genes are TRBV28 and TRBJ2-3, with 8 bases fitting TRBD1. The CDR3 runs to 16 residues. The V and J ends lost 1 base and 0 bases, in that order; junction bases with no gene match: 3. In germline, CDR1 is MDHEN, CDR2 SYDVKM.

The V and J genes are TRBV18 and TRBJ1-1; D remains unclear. V was pared by 2 bases and J by 4 bases, with 8 bases between. Germline lookup yields CDR1 KGHSH and CDR2 LQKENI. CDR3 length: 13 residues. The CDR3 region is CASSPLGGTEAFF. CDR3 coding DNA: TGTGCCAGCTCACCATTAGGCGGCACTGAAGCTTTCTTT. Full variable domain (missing parts from reference TRBV18 and TRBJ1-1): NAGVMQNPRHLVRRRGQEARLRCSPMKGHSHVYWYRQLPEEGLKFMVYLQKENIIDESGMPKERFSAEFPKEGPSILRIQQVVRGDSAAYFCASSPLGGTEAFFGQGTRLTVV.

The chain combines TRBV7-9 with TRBJ2-1; D possibly matches TRBD1 or TRBD2 (5 bases each). The CDR3 covers 18 residues. Germline V gives CDR1 SEHNR, CDR2 FQNEAQ (reference sequence). Between the trimmed V and J ends, which lost 5 bases and 0 bases, there was a span of 20 bases. The CDR3 coding sequence is TGTGCCAGCAGCCTGGGGGATATCGGCCGAAGCTCCTACAATGAGCAGTTCTTC. The encoded protein is CASSLGDIGRSSYNEQFF.

This clone was found a few times. J is TRBJ1-2 and V is TRBV27, with a possible D match to TRBD1 (6 bases). Trimming removed 2 bases at V and 8 bases at J, with 12 bases between. CDR3 length: 13 amino acids. Germline V CDR1 and CDR2: MNHEY, SMNVEV (reference sequence). This chain's CDR3 is CASSLRGPEGYTF. DNA for the CDR3: TGTGCCAGCAGTTTACGGGGGCCCGAAGGCTACACCTTC.

This clone was observed once. V is TRBV6-1 and J is TRBJ2-3, with D unclear. V dropped 1 base and J dropped 6 bases, with 11 bases sitting between them. The CDR3 extends over 14 amino acids. Germline-derived CDR1 and CDR2 are MNHNS and SASEGT. The DNA of the CDR3 is TGTGCCAGCAGTGAAGGGAAGAGTTGGGATACGCAGTATTTT. It translates to CASSEGKSWDTQYF.

The chain recombines TRBV11-2 with TRBJ2-7; D is unresolved. Trimming cost V 0 bases and J 5 bases, with 14 bases left between them. The V gene's germline CDR1 is SGHAT and CDR2 FQNNGV. The CDR3 is made up of 15 amino acids. This CDR3 reads CASSLEWAGGNEQYF. DNA for the CDR3: TGTGCCAGCAGCTTAGAGTGGGCAGGTGGCAACGAGCAGTACTTC.

The rearrangement joins TRBV4-1 to TRBJ2-7, with 10 positions matching TRBD1. There are 17 residues in the CDR3. From germline, CDR1 is MGHRA and CDR2 YSYEKL. V was pared by 0 bases and J by 2 bases, with 7 bases of the junction left unmatched. CDR3 in DNA: TGCGCCAGCAGCCAAGATCTCAGGACAGGGGGGACCTACGAGCAGTACTTC. This gives the protein CASSQDLRTGGTYEQYF.

The chain carries TRBV7-9 and TRBJ1-5; 9 positions agree with TRBD1. Losses at the gene ends were 5 bases for V and 7 bases for J; bases not matched to a gene: 9. The CDR3 spans 15 residues. CDR1 SEHNR and CDR2 FQNEAQ come from the germline V gene (reference sequence). Here the CDR3 DNA reads TGTGCCAGCAGCACCGGCGGGGACAGGGTACAGCCCCAGCATTTT. It translates to CASSTGGDRVQPQHF.

The chain joins TRBV15 to TRBJ1-3; D is ambiguous. Trimming cost V 0 bases and J 4 bases, with 4 bases left between them. Germline V lookup: CDR1 LNHNV, CDR2 YYDKDF (reference sequence). The CDR3 sequence is 13 residues long. CDR3 in DNA: TGTGCCACCAGCAGAGAAGAGGGAAACACCATATATTTT. Encoded protein: CATSREEGNTIYF. Complete variable domain (other parts from reference TRBV15 and TRBJ1-3): DAMVIQNPRYQVTQFGKPVTLSCSQTLNHNVMYWYQQKSSQAPKLLFHYYDKDFNNEADTPDNFQSRRPNTSFCFLDIRSPGLGDTAMYLCATSREEGNTIYFGEGSWLTVV.

The chain carries TRBV30 and TRBJ1-1; tentative D call: TRBD1 (6 bases). The length of the CDR3 is 13 residues. V was clipped by 4 bases and J by 4 bases, with 13 bases between them. The germline CDR1 and CDR2 sequences are GTSNPN and SVGIG (reference sequence). CDR3 protein: CAWTGQSFTEAFF. In DNA form, the CDR3 reads TGTGCCTGGACTGGACAGTCCTTCACTGAAGCTTTCTTT.

The CDR3 region has the DNA TGTGCCACCAGCAGAGGCGGGGATGGATCACCCCTCCACTTT. This encodes CATSRGGDGSPLHF. This rearrangement joins TRBV15 to TRBJ1-6, with D unresolved. The CDR3 sequence is 14 residues long. V shed 1 base and J shed 10 bases, with 11 bases lying between them. The germline V gene encodes CDR1 LNHNV and CDR2 YYDKDF (reference sequence).

The sample holds a few counts of this clone. In nucleotides, the CDR3 is TGCGCCAGCAGCTTGGGAGTTTCCGCAGATACGCAGTATTTT. Its protein is CASSLGVSADTQYF. V usage is TRBV5-1 and J usage is TRBJ2-3; no clear D. Germline CDR1 SGHRS, CDR2 YFSETQ. The CDR3 extends over 14 amino acids. The V end lost 0 bases, the J end lost 4 bases, and 9 bases lay between the germline ends.

The chain combines TRBV7-9 with TRBJ2-2; no firm D call. CDR1 SEHNR and CDR2 FQNEAQ come from the germline V gene (reference sequence). Trimming stripped 1 base from V and 0 bases from J, with 6 bases between. The CDR3 length is 15 residues. Here the CDR3 reads CASSLDGPNTGELFF. The DNA of the CDR3 is TGTGCCAGCAGCTTAGACGGGCCGAACACCGGGGAGCTGTTTTTT.

As concerns this clone: Other DNA sequences within the sample encode an identical CDR3. This rearrangement joins TRBV29-1 to TRBJ1-1; D call uncertain. Germline V CDR1 and CDR2: SQVTM, ANQGSEA. This CDR3 contains 12 residues. V was cut by 5 bases and J by 1 base, with 8 bases left in between. The CDR3: CSVKGANTEAFF. Here the CDR3 DNA reads TGCAGCGTTAAGGGAGCGAACACTGAAGCTTTCTTT.

This chain connects TRBV27 to TRBJ1-5; D might be TRBD1 (5 bases). Germline V gene lookup returns CDR1 MNHEY and CDR2 SMNVEV (reference sequence). V lost 3 bases and J lost 9, with 12 bases in between. This CDR3 spans 13 amino acids. This CDR3 is CASSFGGGGPQHF. CDR3 DNA sequence: TGTGCCAGCAGTTTTGGCGGGGGAGGGCCCCAGCATTTT.

The V gene is TRBV19, the J gene TRBJ1-4; a possible D gene is TRBD1 (6 bases). V was pared by 3 bases and J by 7 bases, with 15 bases between. The germline gives CDR1 LNHDA, CDR2 SQIVND (reference sequence). The CDR3 is 15 residues long. Here the CDR3 reads CASSISGALGEKLFF. The CDR3 DNA reads TGTGCCAGTAGTATTTCGGGGGCTTTGGGTGAAAAACTGTTTTTT.

There are a few counts of this clone. The rearrangement joins TRBV6-1 to TRBJ1-5; TRBD1 matches 11 bases. Losses at the gene ends were 4 bases for V and 7 bases for J; bases not matched to a gene: 3. Looked up from germline, CDR1 is MNHNS and CDR2 is SASEGT. The length of the CDR3 is 14 residues. CDR3 sequence (DNA): TGTGCCAGCAGTGGAGGACAGGGGGCACAGCCCCAGCATTTT. Amino acids: CASSGGQGAQPQHF.

This rearrangement joins TRBV6-1 to TRBJ2-2, with 7 positions matching TRBD1. The CDR3 runs 14 residues. Germline CDR1 and CDR2: MNHNS and SASEGT. Trimming cost V 5 bases and J 5 bases; bases outside gene matches: 5. The CDR3 here is CASSLDRFTGELFF. The CDR3 nucleotides are TGTGCCAGCAGTTTGGACAGGTTTACCGGGGAGCTGTTTTTT.

The gene calls are TRBV2 and TRBJ1-5; tentative D call: TRBD1 (6 bases). The germline V and J ends were trimmed by 8 bases and 5 bases, with 13 bases remaining between them. This CDR3 is 13 amino acids long. CDR1 and CDR2 (germline): SNHLY, FYNNEI. The CDR3 sequence: CASVDQGYQPQHF. DNA for the CDR3: TGTGCCAGCGTCGACCAGGGGTATCAGCCCCAGCATTTT.

The chain joins TRBV6-5 to TRBJ2-7, with TRBD1 matching 7 bases. The CDR3 loop spans 16 amino acids. The junction had 5 bases not matched to a gene; V was cut back by 0 bases and J by 0 bases. Germline V lookup: CDR1 MNHEY, CDR2 SVGAGI. The CDR3 region has the DNA TGTGCCAGCAGTTACTCGGGCAGGGGGAACTCCTACGAGCAGTACTTC. Amino acid sequence: CASSYSGRGNSYEQYF.

The J gene is TRBJ2-3, the V gene TRBV5-4; either TRBD1 or TRBD2 may supply D (5 bases each). The CDR3 consists of 15 residues. V lost 0 bases and J lost 9, with 17 bases in between. Germline V gives CDR1 SGHNT, CDR2 YYREEE (reference sequence). CDR3: CASSLGGFSAGTQYF. The CDR3 nucleotides are TGTGCCAGCAGCTTGGGGGGGTTCTCCGCTGGGACGCAGTATTTT.

This clone was seen once. The chain is built from TRBV19 and TRBJ1-1; D gene ambiguous. The CDR3 covers 13 residues. Trimming cost V 11 bases and J 3 bases, with 16 bases left between them. In germline, CDR1 is LNHDA, CDR2 SQIVND (reference sequence). CDR3 DNA: TGTGCCGCCGCGAGGATCGCGGACACTGAAGCTTTCTTT. It encodes CAAARIADTEAFF. Combining the CDR3 with reference TRBV19 and TRBJ1-1 gives the whole variable domain DGGITQSPKYLFRKEGQNVTLSCEQNLNHDAMYWYRQDPGQGLRLIYYSQIVNDFQKGDIAEGYSVSREKKESFPLTVTSAQKNPTAFYLCAAARIADTEAFFGQGTRLTVV.

The rearrangement uses TRBV27 and TRBJ2-5, with D unclear. This CDR3 has 15 residues. V was trimmed by 5 bases and J by 5 bases, leaving 18 bases between them. Germline CDR1 is MNHEY and CDR2 is SMNVEV (reference sequence). CDR3 protein: CASSPTVGRSETQYF. For the CDR3, the DNA is TGTGCCAGCAGTCCGACGGTTGGAAGGTCGGAGACCCAGTACTTC.

The V and J genes are TRBV4-1 and TRBJ2-7; the D gene is possibly TRBD2 (7 bases). From germline, CDR1 is MGHRA and CDR2 YSYEKL. The V end was cut by 1 base, the J end by 6 bases, with 19 bases between. The CDR3 consists of 16 residues. CDR3 protein: CASSQASAGAWSEQYF. CDR3 DNA sequence: TGCGCCAGCAGCCAAGCCTCCGCGGGGGCCTGGAGCGAGCAGTACTTC.